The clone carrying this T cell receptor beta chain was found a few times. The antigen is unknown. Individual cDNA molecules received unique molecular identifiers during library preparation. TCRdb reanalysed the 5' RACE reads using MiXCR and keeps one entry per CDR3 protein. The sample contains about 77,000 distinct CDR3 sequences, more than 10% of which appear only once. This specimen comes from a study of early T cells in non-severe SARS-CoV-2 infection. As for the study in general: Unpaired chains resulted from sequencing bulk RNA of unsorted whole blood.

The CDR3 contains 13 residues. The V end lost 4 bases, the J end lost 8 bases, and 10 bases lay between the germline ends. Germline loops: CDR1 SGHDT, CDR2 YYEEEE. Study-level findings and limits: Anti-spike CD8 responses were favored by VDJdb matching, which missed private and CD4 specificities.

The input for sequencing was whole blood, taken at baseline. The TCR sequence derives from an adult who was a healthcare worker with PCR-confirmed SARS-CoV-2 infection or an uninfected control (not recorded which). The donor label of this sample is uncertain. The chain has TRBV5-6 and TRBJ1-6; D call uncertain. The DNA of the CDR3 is TGTGCCAGCAGCCCGAAACTAGATTCACCCCTCCACTTT. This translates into CASSPKLDSPLHF. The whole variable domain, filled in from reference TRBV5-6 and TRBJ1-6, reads DAGVTQSPTHLIKTRGQQVTLRCSPKSGHDTVSWYQQALGQGPQFIFQYYEEEERQRGNFPDRFSGHQFPNYSSELNVNALLLGDSALYLCASSPKLDSPLHFGNGTRLTVT.